Shown below are 2 T cell receptor beta chains from a single sample sequenced in a study of shared T cell receptors in the human thymus. The table came from immunoSEQ multiplex PCR; TCRdb's copy has only in-frame clones and leaves some out. The sample includes just under 550,000 clones, 70% to 80% of them seen just once. These same records also appear under a second study, on human thymus T cells.

Input material: thymocytes. Receptor source: a boy in the first two years of life with a congenital heart defect.

This clone was seen a few times. V and J are TRBV7-2 and TRBJ2-7; weak D call: TRBD2 (5 bases). With 2 bases removed from V and 2 bases from J, the gap between germline ends came to 16 bases. Germline V gene data show CDR1 as SGHTA and CDR2 as FQGNSA. The CDR3 has 16 amino acids. CDR3 coding DNA: TGTGCCAGCAGCTTAACGGCGTCTAGCTCCCCCTACGAGCAGTACTTC. Protein sequence: CASSLTASSSPYEQYF.

The rearrangement joins TRBV18 to TRBJ2-7; the match to TRBD1 covers 7 bases. The CDR3 has 13 residues. The J segment lost 5 bases and the V segment lost 5 bases, leaving 6 bases of the junction unmatched. The germline V gene encodes CDR1 KGHSH and CDR2 LQKENI. The CDR3 is CASSSTGVHEQYF. The DNA for the CDR3 is TGTGCCAGCTCATCTACAGGGGTCCACGAGCAGTACTTC. The full variable domain, completed using reference TRBV18 and TRBJ2-7, is NAGVMQNPRHLVRRRGQEARLRCSPMKGHSHVYWYRQLPEEGLKFMVYLQKENIIDESGMPKERFSAEFPKEGPSILRIQQVVRGDSAAYFCASSSTGVHEQYFGPGTRLTVT.